What follows is one T cell receptor (beta chain) and its context. This clone appeared a single time. Which antigen it targets is not known. Qualities for individual bases were not recorded, and no much larger clone is one base off. The sample is drawn from a study of blood T cell repertoires in COVID-19 (TCRdb year 2020). Regarding the research as a whole: Samples covering the acute and convalescent phases of COVID-19 were provided by collaborators in the United States, Italy and Spain. A de-identified subject ID, COVID-19 status, age in years and sex were almost always included in the sample metadata. The samples were drawn from two sources: the first 160 participants of the ongoing ImmuneRACE study, and 950 to 1,500 subjects contributed by 6 global collaborators. The material from the prospective study consisted of cDNA or gDNA derived from T cells, B-cell-depleted T cells, or PBMCs. The repertoires were released in a freely available public database intended as a resource for research on the immune response to SARS-CoV-2. HLA class I and class II types, where available, came from metadata supplied by the sample provider rather than from assay-based typing. Subjects who had been exposed to COVID-19, were actively infected with it, or had recovered from it provided the deeply sampled blood TCRbeta repertoires that made up the dataset. The full study reports these points: The amount of clinical and demographic metadata varied by source and participant and was provided uncurated.

TCRbeta CDR3 regions were amplified from genomic DNA by means of the immunoSEQ Assay, a bias-controlled multiplex PCR. The authors' analysis ran thus. Within the assay, amplification of reference gene primers was used to estimate how many nucleated cells each sample contained. To quantify the absolute abundance of each unique TCRbeta CDR3 rearrangement, sequence reads were collapsed and filtered. Productive Simpson clonality was computed per sample as the square root of Simpson's diversity index over productive rearrangements. TCRdb holds this immuneACCESS table with in-frame rearrangements only. Some clones are missing; in checked studies, unresolved V genes explain under half, and the rest has no known cause. The V and J calls and clone size are taken from that table; D and trimming were inferred from the DNA. Recorded for this sample are roughly 270,000 clones; about 85% of them occurred a single time. The ten largest account for roughly 2.5% of the sample.

The germline V gene supplies CDR1 MDHEN and CDR2 SYDVKM. The CDR3 has 12 amino acids, counting the end cysteine and phenylalanine. This entry keeps only the CDR3 DNA: 36 bases, framed from base 1. The junction shows trimming of 3 bases on V and 4 bases on J, plus 3 bases between the germline ends. Participants in the prospective study were enrolled through a virtual design, were aged roughly 18 to 100 years, and lived in 24 United States geographic areas. In the prospective study, participants were assigned to cohorts based on the clinical history participants reported in a screening survey and a study questionnaire. Recovered participants in ImmuneRACE Cohort 3 were defined as having two consecutive negative NP/OP PCR tests, clearance from a healthcare professional, or resolution of symptoms. In the prospective study, mobile phlebotomists collected whole blood, serum and a nasopharyngeal or oropharyngeal swab from each participant. Over a roughly two-month period, participants in the prospective study had the option of providing additional blood draws and questionnaires. Prospective study blood samples were shipped either frozen or at room temperature before DNA extraction.

Sample: PBMCs or T cells enriched from blood (not recorded which). The rearrangement combines TRBV28 with TRBJ2-2, with no reliable assignment of the D segment. The origin of this receptor is a woman aged 45-59 years who had recovered from COVID-19. The CDR3 here reads CASSLSTGELFF. At the DNA level, the sequence is TGTGCCAGCAGTTTGAGCACCGGGGAGCTGTTTTTT.